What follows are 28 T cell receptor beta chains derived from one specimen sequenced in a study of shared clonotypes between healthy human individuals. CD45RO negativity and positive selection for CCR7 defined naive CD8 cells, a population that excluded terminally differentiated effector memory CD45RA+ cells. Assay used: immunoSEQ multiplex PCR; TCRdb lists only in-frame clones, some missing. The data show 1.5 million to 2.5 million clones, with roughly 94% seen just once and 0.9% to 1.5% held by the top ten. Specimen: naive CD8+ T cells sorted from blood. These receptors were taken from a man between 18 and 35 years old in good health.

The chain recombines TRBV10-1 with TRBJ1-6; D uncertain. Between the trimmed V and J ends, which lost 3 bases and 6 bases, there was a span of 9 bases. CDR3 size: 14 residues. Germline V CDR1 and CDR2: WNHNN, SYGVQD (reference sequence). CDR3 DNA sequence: TGCGCCAGCAGTGAAGGGCAGATTAATTCACCCCTCCACTTT. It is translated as CASSEGQINSPLHF.

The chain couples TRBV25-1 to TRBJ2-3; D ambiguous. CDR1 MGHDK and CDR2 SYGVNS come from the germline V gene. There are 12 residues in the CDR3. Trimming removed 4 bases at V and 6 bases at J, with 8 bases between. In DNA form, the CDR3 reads TGTGCCAGCAGTGTATTAACGGATACGCAGTATTTT. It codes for CASSVLTDTQYF.

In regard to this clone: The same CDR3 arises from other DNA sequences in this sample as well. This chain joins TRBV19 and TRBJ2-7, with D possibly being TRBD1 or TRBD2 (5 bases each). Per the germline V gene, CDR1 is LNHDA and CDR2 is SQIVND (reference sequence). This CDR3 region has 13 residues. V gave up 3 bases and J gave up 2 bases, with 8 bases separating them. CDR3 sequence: CASSMGPTYEQYF. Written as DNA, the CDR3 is TGTGCCAGTAGTATGGGACCTACCTACGAGCAGTACTTC.

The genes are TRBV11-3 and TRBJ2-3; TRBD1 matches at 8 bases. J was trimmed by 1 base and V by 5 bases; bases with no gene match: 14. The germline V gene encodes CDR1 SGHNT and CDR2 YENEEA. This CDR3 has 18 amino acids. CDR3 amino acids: CASSPRGPFHEGTDTQYF. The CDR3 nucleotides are TGTGCCAGCAGCCCCAGGGGGCCGTTTCATGAGGGCACAGATACGCAGTATTTT. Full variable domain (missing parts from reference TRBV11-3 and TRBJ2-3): EAGVVQSPRYKIIEKKQPVAFWCNPISGHNTLYWYLQNLGQGPELLIRYENEEAVDDSQLPKDRFSAERLKGVDSTLKIQPAELGDSAVYLCASSPRGPFHEGTDTQYFGPGTRLTVL.

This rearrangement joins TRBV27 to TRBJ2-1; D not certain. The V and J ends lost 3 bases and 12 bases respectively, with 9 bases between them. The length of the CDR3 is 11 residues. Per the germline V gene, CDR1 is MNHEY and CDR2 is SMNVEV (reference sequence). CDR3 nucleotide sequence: TGTGCCAGCAGTTTTTATGGATGGCAGTTCTTC. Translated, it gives CASSFYGWQFF.

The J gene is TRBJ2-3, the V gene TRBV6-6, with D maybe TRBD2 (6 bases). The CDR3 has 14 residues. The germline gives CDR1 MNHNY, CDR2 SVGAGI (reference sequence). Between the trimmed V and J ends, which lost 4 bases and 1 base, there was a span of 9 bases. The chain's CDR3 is CASSWASGTDTQYF. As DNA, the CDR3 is TGTGCCAGCAGTTGGGCTAGCGGCACAGATACGCAGTATTTT.

The CDR3 reads CASSLGKQGEAFF. Written as DNA, the CDR3 is TGTGCCAGCAGCTTGGGAAAACAGGGTGAAGCTTTCTTT. This rearrangement joins TRBV7-2 to TRBJ1-1, with D maybe TRBD1 (6 bases). The CDR3 is 13 amino acids. The germline CDR1 and CDR2 sequences are SGHTA and FQGNSA. The germline V and J ends were trimmed by 3 bases and 7 bases, with 12 bases remaining between them.

CDR3 in amino acids: CASSLRQAYGYTF. The CDR3 bases are TGTGCCAGCAGTCTCCGACAGGCCTATGGCTACACCTTC. The rearrangement links TRBV28 to TRBJ1-2; perhaps TRBD1 as D (6 bases). The CDR3 has 13 amino acids. V shed 5 bases and J shed 4 bases, with 11 bases lying between them. Germline-derived CDR1 and CDR2 are MDHEN and SYDVKM.

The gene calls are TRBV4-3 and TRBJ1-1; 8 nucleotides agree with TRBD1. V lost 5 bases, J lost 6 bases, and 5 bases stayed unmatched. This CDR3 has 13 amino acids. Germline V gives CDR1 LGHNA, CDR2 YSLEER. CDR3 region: CASSSGQGPEAFF. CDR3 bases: TGCGCCAGCAGCTCCGGACAGGGCCCTGAAGCTTTCTTT.

CDR3 loop: CASSPGGQGIYEQYF. CDR3 bases: TGCGCCAGCAGCCCGGGAGGGCAGGGGATATACGAGCAGTACTTC. The chain employs TRBV4-1 and TRBJ2-7; TRBD2 matches at 8 bases. The V gene's germline CDR1 is MGHRA and CDR2 YSYEKL. With 4 bases clipped from V and 4 bases from J, the junction kept 9 bases outside the gene matches. The CDR3 covers 15 residues.

CDR3 sequence reads: CASSERGGSNQPQHF. CDR3 bases: TGTGCCAGCAGTGAACGAGGAGGAAGCAATCAGCCCCAGCATTTT. The chain is built from TRBV2 and TRBJ1-5, with no clear D. The CDR3 is 15 residues long. Trimming stripped 2 bases from V and 1 base from J, with 9 bases between. The germline V gene has CDR1 SNHLY and CDR2 FYNNEI.

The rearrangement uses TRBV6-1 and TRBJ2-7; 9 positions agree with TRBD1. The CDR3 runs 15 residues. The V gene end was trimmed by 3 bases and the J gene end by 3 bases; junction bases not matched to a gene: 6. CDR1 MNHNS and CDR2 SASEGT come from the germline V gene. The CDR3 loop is CASSDRDREYYEQYF. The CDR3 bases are TGTGCCAGCAGTGATCGGGACAGGGAGTACTACGAGCAGTACTTC.

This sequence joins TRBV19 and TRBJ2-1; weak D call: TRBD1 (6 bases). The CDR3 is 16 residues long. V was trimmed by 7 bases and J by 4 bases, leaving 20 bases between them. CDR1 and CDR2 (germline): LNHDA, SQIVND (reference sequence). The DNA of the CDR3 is TGTGCCAGTACCATGGCCCCGGGACAAGGGTACAATGAGCAGTTCTTC. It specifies CASTMAPGQGYNEQFF.

This CDR3 is CASSPLAGTDTQYF. The CDR3 nucleotides read TGTGCCAGCAGTCCCCTAGCGGGCACAGATACGCAGTATTTT. The genes are TRBV27 and TRBJ2-3, with 7 bases identical to TRBD2. Germline V gene lookup returns CDR1 MNHEY and CDR2 SMNVEV (reference sequence). The V and J ends lost 5 bases and 1 base, in that order; junction bases with no gene match: 3. The CDR3 consists of 14 residues.

CDR3 loop: CASSHKTSGVYEQYF. CDR3 coding DNA: TGCGCCAGCAGCCATAAGACTAGCGGGGTCTACGAGCAGTACTTC. J is TRBJ2-7 and V is TRBV4-1; the match to TRBD2 covers 11 bases. Germline CDR1 MGHRA, CDR2 YSYEKL. The J segment lost 3 bases and the V segment lost 3 bases, leaving 4 bases of the junction unmatched. This CDR3 is 15 amino acids long.

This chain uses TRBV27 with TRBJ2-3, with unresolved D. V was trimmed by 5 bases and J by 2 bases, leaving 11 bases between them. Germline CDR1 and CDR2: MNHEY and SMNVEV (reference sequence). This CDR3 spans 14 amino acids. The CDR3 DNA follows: TGTGCCAGCAGTCCCCTAGGACCCACAGATACGCAGTATTTT. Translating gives CASSPLGPTDTQYF.

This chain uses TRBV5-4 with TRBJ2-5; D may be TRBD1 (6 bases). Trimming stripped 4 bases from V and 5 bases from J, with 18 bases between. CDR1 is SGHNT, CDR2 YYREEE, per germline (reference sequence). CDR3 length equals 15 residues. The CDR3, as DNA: TGTGCCAGCAGCCCTTCGCTACAGGGTAGCGAGACCCAGTACTTC. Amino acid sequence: CASSPSLQGSETQYF.

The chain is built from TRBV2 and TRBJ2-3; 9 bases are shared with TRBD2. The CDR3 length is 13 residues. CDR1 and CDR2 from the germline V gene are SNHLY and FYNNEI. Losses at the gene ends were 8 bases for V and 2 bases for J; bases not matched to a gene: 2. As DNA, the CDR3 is TGTGCCAGCGGACTAGCGCCCACAGATACGCAGTATTTT. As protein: CASGLAPTDTQYF.

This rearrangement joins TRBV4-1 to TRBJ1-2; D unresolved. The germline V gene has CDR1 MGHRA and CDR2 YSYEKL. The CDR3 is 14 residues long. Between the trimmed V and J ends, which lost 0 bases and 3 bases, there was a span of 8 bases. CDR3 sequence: CASSQDPVDYGYTF. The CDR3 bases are TGCGCCAGCAGCCAAGATCCAGTTGACTATGGCTACACCTTC.

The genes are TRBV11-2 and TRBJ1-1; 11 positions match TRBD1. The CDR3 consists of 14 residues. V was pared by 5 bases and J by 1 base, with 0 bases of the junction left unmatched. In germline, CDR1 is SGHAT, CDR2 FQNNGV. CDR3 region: CASSGTGGNTEAFF. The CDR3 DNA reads TGTGCCAGCAGCGGGACAGGGGGGAACACTGAAGCTTTCTTT.

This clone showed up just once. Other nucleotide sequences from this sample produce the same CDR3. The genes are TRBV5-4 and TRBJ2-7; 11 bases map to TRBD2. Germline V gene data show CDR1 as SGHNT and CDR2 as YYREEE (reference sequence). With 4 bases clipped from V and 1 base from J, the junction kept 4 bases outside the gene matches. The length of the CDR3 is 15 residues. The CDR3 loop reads CASSPGLAASYEQYF. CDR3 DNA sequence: TGTGCCAGCAGCCCGGGACTAGCGGCTTCCTACGAGCAGTACTTC.

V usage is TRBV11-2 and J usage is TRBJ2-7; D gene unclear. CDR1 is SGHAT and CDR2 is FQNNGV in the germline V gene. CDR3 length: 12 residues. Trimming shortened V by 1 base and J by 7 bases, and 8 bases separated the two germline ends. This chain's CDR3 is CASSLVPEEQYF. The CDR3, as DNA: TGTGCCAGCAGCTTAGTTCCGGAGGAGCAGTACTTC.

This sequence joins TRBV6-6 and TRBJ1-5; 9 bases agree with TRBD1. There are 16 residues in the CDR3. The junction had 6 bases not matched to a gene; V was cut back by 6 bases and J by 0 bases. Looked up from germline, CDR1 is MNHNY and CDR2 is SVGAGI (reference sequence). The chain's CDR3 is CASSPGQGYSNQPQHF. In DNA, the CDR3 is TGTGCCAGCAGCCCGGGACAGGGATATAGCAATCAGCCCCAGCATTTT.

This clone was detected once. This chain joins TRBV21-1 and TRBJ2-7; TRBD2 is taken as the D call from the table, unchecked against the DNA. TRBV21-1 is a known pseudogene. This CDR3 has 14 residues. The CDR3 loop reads CASSARKHPYEQYF. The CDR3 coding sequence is TGTGCCAGCAGCGCCCGCAAGCACCCCTACGAGCAGTACTTC.

DNA for the CDR3: TGTGCCAGCAGCATCGCCGGGACATCCCATGGCTACACCTTC. This sequence encodes CASSIAGTSHGYTF. The rearrangement joins TRBV13 to TRBJ1-2, with D perhaps TRBD1 (6 bases). CDR3 length: 14 residues. V was pared by 5 bases and J by 6 bases, with 16 bases between. The V gene's germline CDR1 is PRHDT and CDR2 FYEKMQ (reference sequence). The complete variable domain, with remaining parts taken from reference TRBV13 and TRBJ1-2, reads AAGVIQSPRHLIKEKRETATLKCYPIPRHDTVYWYQQGPGQDPQFLISFYEKMQSDKGSIPDRFSAQQFSDYHSELNMSSLELGDSALYFCASSIAGTSHGYTFGSGTRLTVV.

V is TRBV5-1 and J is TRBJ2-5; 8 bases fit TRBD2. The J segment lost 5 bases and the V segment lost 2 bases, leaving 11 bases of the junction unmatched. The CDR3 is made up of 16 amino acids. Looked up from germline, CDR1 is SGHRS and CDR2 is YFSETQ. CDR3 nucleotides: TGCGCCAGCAGCTTAACCTACCGGGGGGGAGTGGAGACCCAGTACTTC. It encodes CASSLTYRGGVETQYF. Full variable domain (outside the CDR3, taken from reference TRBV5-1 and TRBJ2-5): KAGVTQTPRYLIKTRGQQVTLSCSPISGHRSVSWYQQTPGQGLQFLFEYFSETQRNKGNFPGRFSGRQFSNSRSEMNVSTLELGDSALYLCASSLTYRGGVETQYFGPGTRLLVL.

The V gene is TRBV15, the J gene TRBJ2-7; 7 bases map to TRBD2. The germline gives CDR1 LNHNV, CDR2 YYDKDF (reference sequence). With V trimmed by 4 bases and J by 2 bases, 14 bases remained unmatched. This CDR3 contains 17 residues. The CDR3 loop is CATSTEEGREDPYEQYF. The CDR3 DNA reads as TGTGCCACCAGCACCGAAGAGGGACGGGAGGACCCCTACGAGCAGTACTTC.

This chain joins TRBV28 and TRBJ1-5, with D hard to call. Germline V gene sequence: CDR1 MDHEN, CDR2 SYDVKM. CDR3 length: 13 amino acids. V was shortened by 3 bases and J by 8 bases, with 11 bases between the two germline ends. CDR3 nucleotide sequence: TGTGCCAGCAGTTTTGTGGGTGGGGAGCCCCAGCATTTT. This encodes CASSFVGGEPQHF.